A selection of T cell receptor beta chains follows, all from one sample in a study of T cells in Graves' hyperthyroidism and ophthalmopathy. Via MiXCR, TCRdb re-called the multiplex PCR reads, giving one row per CDR3 protein. Of a few hundred thousand distinct CDR3 sequences detected, around 13% appear once; the ten largest clones hold about 4.9%. Sequenced input: blood. The source is a woman younger than 35 with Graves' hyperthyroidism. CDR3s include the opening cysteine and the closing phenylalanine or tryptophan. Each record gives: D gene, V gene, J gene, CDR3 protein. D genes are given only for firm matches.

D: .; V: TRBV7-9; J: TRBJ1-1; CDR3: CASSLDAGAPEAFF
D: TRBD2; V: TRBV6-1; J: TRBJ2-5; CDR3: CASSKGLAGAWETQYF
D: TRBD2; V: TRBV6-2/TRBV6-3; J: TRBJ2-2; CDR3: CASSPYRTSGVLTGELFF
D: .; V: TRBV7-2; J: TRBJ1-5; CDR3: CASSRPGSGQPQHF
D: .; V: TRBV7-6; J: TRBJ2-2; CDR3: CASSLGIPGLSNTGELFF
D: TRBD2; V: TRBV27; J: TRBJ2-7; CDR3: CASSFREGTYEQYF
D: .; V: TRBV2; J: TRBJ1-1; CDR3: CASRVRGDAPMNTEAFF
D: .; V: TRBV28; J: TRBJ1-1; CDR3: CASGEVRANTEAFF
D: .; V: TRBV24-1; J: TRBJ1-1; CDR3: CATSDLRRRGKNTEAFF
D: .; V: TRBV20-1; J: TRBJ1-2; CDR3: CTPGGIRGYTF
D: .; V: TRBV2; J: TRBJ1-1; CDR3: CASMGGGLAAFF
D: TRBD1; V: TRBV29-1; J: TRBJ2-7; CDR3: CSVEKGTGSYEQYF
D: .; V: TRBV20-1; J: TRBJ1-6; CDR3: CSARDSGNSPLHF
D: .; V: TRBV12-3/TRBV12-4; J: TRBJ1-1; CDR3: CASSPLQGPKNTEAFF
D: .; V: TRBV9; J: TRBJ2-7; CDR3: CASSVGPPYEQYF
D: .; V: TRBV7-9; J: TRBJ1-4; CDR3: CASSSREGPNEKLFF
D: .; V: TRBV7-9; J: TRBJ2-7; CDR3: CASSAGQSSYEQYF
D: .; V: TRBV2; J: TRBJ1-6; CDR3: CASSDYPGRGLDNSPLHF
D: TRBD2; V: TRBV27; J: TRBJ2-2; CDR3: CASSFKAGVRNGELFF
D: .; V: TRBV19; J: TRBJ2-3; CDR3: CASGSQTDTQYF
D: .; V: TRBV10-3; J: TRBJ2-2; CDR3: CASRGAGENTGELFF
D: TRBD1; V: TRBV5-4; J: TRBJ1-3; CDR3: CASSRQGVSGNTIYF
D: .; V: TRBV12-3/TRBV12-4; J: TRBJ2-5; CDR3: CASSLAPRTLRQETQYF
D: .; V: TRBV2; J: TRBJ1-5; CDR3: CASSVEGSSNQPQHF
D: .; V: TRBV27; J: TRBJ1-1; CDR3: CASSLREGSTEAFF
D: .; V: TRBV27; J: TRBJ2-5; CDR3: CATSDPGRGVETQYF
D: .; V: TRBV28; J: TRBJ1-5; CDR3: CASSKDQDNQPQHF
D: TRBD1; V: TRBV24-1; J: TRBJ2-3; CDR3: CATSSRGRTDTQYF
D: .; V: TRBV6-1; J: TRBJ2-2; CDR3: CASSWVGELFF
D: TRBD1; V: TRBV10-3; J: TRBJ2-2; CDR3: CAISAEGQGARRTGELFF
D: TRBD1; V: TRBV2; J: TRBJ2-7; CDR3: CASTGIRDRSYEQYF